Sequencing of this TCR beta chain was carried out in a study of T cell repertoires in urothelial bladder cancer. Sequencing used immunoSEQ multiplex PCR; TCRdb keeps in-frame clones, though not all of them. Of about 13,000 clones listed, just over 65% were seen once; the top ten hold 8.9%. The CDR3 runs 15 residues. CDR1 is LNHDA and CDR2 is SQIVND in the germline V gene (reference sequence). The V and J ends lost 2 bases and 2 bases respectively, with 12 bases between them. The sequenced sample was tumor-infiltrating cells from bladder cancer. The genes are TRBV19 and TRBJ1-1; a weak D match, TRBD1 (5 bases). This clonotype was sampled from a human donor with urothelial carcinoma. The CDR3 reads CASSITGNSNTEAFF. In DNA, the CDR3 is TGTGCCAGTAGTATAACAGGAAATAGTAACACTGAAGCTTTCTTT. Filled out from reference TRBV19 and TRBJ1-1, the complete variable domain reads DGGITQSPKYLFRKEGQNVTLSCEQNLNHDAMYWYRQDPGQGLRLIYYSQIVNDFQKGDIAEGYSVSREKKESFPLTVTSAQKNPTAFYLCASSITGNSNTEAFFGQGTRLTVV.